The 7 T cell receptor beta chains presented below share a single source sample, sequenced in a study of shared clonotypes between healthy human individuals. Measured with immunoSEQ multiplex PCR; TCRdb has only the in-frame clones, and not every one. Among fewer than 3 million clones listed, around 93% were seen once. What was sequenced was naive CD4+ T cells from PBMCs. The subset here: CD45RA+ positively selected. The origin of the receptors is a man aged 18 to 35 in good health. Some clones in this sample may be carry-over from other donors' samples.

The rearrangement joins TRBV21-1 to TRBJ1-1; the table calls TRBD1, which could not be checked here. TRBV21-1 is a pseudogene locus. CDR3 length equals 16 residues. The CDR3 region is CASSFTKAGTGSEAFF. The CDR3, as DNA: TGTGCCAGCAGCTTTACTAAGGCGGGGACAGGGTCTGAAGCTTTCTTT.

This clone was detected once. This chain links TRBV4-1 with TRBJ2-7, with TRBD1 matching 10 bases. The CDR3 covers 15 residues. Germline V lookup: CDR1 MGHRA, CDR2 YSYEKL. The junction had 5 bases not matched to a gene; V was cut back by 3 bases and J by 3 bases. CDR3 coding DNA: TGCGCCAGCAGCCAGTCGGGACAGGGGAACTACGAGCAGTACTTC. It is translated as CASSQSGQGNYEQYF.

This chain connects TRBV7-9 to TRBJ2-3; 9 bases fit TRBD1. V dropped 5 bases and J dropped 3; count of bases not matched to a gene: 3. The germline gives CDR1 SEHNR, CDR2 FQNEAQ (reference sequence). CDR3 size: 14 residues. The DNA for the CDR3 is TGTGCCAGCAGCGGGACAGGGACAACAGATACGCAGTATTTT. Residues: CASSGTGTTDTQYF. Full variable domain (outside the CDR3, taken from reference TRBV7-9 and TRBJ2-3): DTGVSQNPRHKITKRGQNVTFRCDPISEHNRLYWYRQTLGQGPEFLTYFQNEAQLEKSRLLSDRFSAERPKGSFSTLEIQRTEQGDSAMYLCASSGTGTTDTQYFGPGTRLTVL.

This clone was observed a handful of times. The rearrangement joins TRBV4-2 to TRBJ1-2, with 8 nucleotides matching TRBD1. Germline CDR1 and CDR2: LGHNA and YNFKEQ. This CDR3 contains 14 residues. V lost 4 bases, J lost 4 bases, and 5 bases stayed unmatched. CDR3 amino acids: CASSLGTGRYGYTF. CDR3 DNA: TGTGCCAGCAGCCTCGGGACAGGCCGCTATGGCTACACCTTC.

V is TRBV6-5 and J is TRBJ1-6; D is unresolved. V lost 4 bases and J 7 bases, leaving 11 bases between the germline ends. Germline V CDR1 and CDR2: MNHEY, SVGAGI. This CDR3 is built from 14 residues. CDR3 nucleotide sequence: TGTGCCAGCAGTTCGTGGTCCCAAAATTCACCCCTCCACTTT. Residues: CASSSWSQNSPLHF.

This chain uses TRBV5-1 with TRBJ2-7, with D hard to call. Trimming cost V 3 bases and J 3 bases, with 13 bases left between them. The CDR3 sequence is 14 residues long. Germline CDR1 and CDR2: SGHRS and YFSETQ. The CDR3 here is CASSSGGSLYEQYF. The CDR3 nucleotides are TGCGCCAGCAGCTCTGGTGGGTCACTCTACGAGCAGTACTTC.

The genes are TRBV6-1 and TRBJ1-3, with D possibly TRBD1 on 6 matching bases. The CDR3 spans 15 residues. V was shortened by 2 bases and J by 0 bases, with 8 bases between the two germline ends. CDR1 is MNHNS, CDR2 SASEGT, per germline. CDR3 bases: TGTGCCAGCAGTGAACAGGGGCGCTCTGGAAACACCATATATTTT. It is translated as CASSEQGRSGNTIYF.